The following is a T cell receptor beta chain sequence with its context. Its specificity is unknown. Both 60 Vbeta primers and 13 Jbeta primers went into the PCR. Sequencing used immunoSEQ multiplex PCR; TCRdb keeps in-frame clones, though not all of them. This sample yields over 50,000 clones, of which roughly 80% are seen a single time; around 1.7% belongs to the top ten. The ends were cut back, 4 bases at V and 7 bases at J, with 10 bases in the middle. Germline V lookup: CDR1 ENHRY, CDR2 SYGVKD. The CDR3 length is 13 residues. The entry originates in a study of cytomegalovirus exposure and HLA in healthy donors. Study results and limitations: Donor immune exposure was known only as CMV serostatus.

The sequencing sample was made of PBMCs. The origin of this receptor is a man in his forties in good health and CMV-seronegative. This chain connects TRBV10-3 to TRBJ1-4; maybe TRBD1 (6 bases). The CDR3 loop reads CAISGTVGEKLFF. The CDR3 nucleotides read TGTGCCATCAGTGGGACAGTGGGTGAAAAACTGTTTTTT.